This T cell receptor (beta chain) was identified in a study of shared clonotypes between healthy human individuals. Naive CD8 populations comprised CD45RO-negative cells positively selected for CCR7, excluding terminally differentiated effector memory CD45RA+ cells. Sorted-subset replicate PCRs used around 200 ng of genomic DNA. This amount corresponded to 25,000 to 30,000 T cell genomes. The protocol was immunoSEQ multiplex PCR, while the TCRdb copy is restricted to in-frame clones and leaves out a portion. This sample has around 2,000,000 clones; about 93% occur once, and the top ten carry around 1.7%. The TCR originated in a man between 18 and 35 years old in good health. Some clones in this sample may be carry-over from other donors' samples. Sequencing used naive CD8+ T cells from PBMCs.

The CDR3 spells CASSESRDFNEQFF. The DNA for the CDR3 is TGTGCCAGCAGTGAATCTAGGGATTTCAATGAGCAGTTCTTC. The gene calls are TRBV25-1 and TRBJ2-1, with D unclear. V lost 1 base and J 6 bases, leaving 10 bases between the germline ends. Germline V lookup: CDR1 MGHDK, CDR2 SYGVNS. The CDR3 is 14 residues long.